This T cell receptor (beta chain) emerged from a study of blood T cell repertoires in COVID-19. For the study at large: The study drew acute and convalescent COVID-19 samples from the United States, Italy and Spain. Sample material is recorded as cDNA or gDNA derived from T cells, B-cell-depleted T cells, or PBMCs.

V dropped 3 bases and J dropped 8; count of bases not matched to a gene: 12. Germline values: CDR1 SGHNT, CDR2 YYREEE (reference sequence). This CDR3 comprises 15 residues. Authors' analysis steps: From reference gene primer amplification, estimates of nucleated cell counts were derived. Some clones are missing from TCRdb's copy, which holds only in-frame ones; the method was immunoSEQ multiplex PCR. Clone size and the V and J calls come from that table; the DNA yielded D and trimming. In the table there are 140,000 to 150,000 clones, roughly 86% of which are singletons. Sequencing input: peripheral blood. The receptor comes from a woman between 45 and 60 years old with acute or convalescent COVID-19. The gene calls are TRBV5-4 and TRBJ1-2; 8 bases fit TRBD1. CDR3 in amino acids: CASSWGERTGSGYTF. Written as DNA, the CDR3 is TGTGCCAGCAGCTGGGGGGAAAGGACAGGGAGCGGCTACACCTTC.